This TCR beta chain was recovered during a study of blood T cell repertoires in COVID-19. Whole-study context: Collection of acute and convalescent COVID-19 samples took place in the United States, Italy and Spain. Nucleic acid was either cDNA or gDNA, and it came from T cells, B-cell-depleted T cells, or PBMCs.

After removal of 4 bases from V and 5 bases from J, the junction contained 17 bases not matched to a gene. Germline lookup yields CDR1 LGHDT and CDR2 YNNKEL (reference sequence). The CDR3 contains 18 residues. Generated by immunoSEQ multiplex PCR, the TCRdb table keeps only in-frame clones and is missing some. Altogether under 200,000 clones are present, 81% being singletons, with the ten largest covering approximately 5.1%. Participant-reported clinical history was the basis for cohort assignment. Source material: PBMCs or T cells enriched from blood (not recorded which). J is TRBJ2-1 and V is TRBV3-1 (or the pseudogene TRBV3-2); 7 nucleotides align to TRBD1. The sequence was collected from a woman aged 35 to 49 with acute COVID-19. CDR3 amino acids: CASSPFLLPGTANNEQFF. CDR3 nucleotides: TGTGCCAGCAGCCCCTTTTTGTTGCCCGGGACAGCCAACAATGAGCAGTTCTTC.